This T cell receptor (beta chain) emerged from a study of cytomegalovirus exposure and HLA in healthy donors. The overall study: About 200 million T cells yielded 100 million or so unique TCR beta sequences, as an earlier analysis found.

Findings of the study overall: CMV serostatus was the only immune exposure information that was available. Investigators reported approximately 150 TCR beta chains as tied to cytomegalovirus. A later analysis appeared to link common viral pathogens to several of the most significant clusters.

Vbeta (60) and Jbeta (13) primers were used in the PCR. Here immunoSEQ multiplex PCR was the method, and the copy in TCRdb shows in-frame clones only, minus some. The top ten hold about 6% of the sample, which has about 150,000 clones, more than 65% seen once. Germline-derived CDR1 and CDR2 are MNHEY and SMNVEV (reference sequence). The CDR3 is made up of 15 amino acids. Trimming cost V 4 bases and J 6 bases, with 15 bases left between them. In regard to this clone: Its antigen is undetermined.

This receptor was taken from a man aged 45 to 65 in good health and CMV-seropositive. The chain combines TRBV27 with TRBJ2-2, with a weak D call TRBD1 (5 bases). Sequences were obtained from PBMCs. CDR3 amino acids: CASSSGNRLPGELFF. In DNA form, the CDR3 reads TGTGCCAGCAGTTCCGGTAACAGGCTTCCCGGGGAGCTGTTTTTT.